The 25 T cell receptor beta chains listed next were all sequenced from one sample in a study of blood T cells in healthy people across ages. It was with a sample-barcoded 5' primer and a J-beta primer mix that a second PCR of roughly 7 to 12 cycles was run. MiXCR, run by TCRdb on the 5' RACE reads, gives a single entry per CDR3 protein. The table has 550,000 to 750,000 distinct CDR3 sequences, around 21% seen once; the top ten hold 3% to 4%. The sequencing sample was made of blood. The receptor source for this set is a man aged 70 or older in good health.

The CDR3, as DNA: TGTGCCAGCTCACCGACGACTAGCGGGGAGACCCAGTACTTC. It codes for CASSPTTSGETQYF. The J gene is TRBJ2-5, the V gene TRBV18, with TRBD2 matching over 10 bases. The CDR3 length is 14 residues. J was trimmed by 5 bases and V by 3 bases; bases with no gene match: 3. The germline gives CDR1 KGHSH, CDR2 LQKENI.

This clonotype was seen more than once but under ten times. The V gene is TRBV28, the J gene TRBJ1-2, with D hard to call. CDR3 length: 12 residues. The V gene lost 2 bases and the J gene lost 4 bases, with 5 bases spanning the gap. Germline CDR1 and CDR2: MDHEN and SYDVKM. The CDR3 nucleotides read TGTGCCAGCAGTTTAGCGCCCTATGGCTACACCTTC. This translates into CASSLAPYGYTF.

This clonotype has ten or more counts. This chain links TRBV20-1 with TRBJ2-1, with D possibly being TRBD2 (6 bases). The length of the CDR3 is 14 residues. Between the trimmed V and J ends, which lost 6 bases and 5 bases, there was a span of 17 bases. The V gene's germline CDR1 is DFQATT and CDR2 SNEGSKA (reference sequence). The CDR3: CSASVAARDNEQFF. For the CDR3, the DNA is TGCAGTGCCTCGGTAGCGGCTAGGGACAATGAGCAGTTCTTC.

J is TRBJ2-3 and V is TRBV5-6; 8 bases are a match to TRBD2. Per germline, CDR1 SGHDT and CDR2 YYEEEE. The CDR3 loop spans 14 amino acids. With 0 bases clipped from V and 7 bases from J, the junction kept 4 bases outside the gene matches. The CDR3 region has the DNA TGTGCCAGCAGCTTGGCCCCTAGCGGGCATACGCAGTATTTT. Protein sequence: CASSLAPSGHTQYF.

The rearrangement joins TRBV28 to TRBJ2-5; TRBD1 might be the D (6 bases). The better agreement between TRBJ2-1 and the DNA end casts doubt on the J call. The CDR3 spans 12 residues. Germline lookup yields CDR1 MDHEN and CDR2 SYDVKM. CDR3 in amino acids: CADGQGQNEQFF. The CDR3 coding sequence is TGTGCCGACGGGCAGGGGCAGAATGAGCAGTTCTTC.

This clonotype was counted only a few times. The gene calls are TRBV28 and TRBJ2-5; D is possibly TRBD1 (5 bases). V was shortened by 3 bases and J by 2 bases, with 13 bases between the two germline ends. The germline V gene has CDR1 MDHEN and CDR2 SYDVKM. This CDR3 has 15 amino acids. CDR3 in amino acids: CASSFPRQGQETQYF. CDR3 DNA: TGTGCCAGCAGTTTCCCCCGGCAGGGACAAGAGACCCAGTACTTC.

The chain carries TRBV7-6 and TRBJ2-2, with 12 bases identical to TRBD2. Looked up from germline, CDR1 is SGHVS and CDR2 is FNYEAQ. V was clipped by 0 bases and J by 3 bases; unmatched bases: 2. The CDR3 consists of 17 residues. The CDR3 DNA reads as TGTGCCAGCAGCTTAGCGGGACTAGCGGGCTACACCGGGGAGCTGTTTTTT. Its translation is CASSLAGLAGYTGELFF.

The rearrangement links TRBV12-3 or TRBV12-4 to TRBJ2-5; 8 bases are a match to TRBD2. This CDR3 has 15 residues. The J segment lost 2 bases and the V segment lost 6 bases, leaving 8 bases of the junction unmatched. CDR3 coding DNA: TGTGCCAGCAGCGTATTCGGGAGGGGGCAAGAGACCCAGTACTTC. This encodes CASSVFGRGQETQYF.

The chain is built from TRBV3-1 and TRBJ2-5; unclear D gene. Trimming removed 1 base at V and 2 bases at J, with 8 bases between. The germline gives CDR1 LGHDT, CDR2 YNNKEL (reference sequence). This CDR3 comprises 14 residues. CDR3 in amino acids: CASSQADWQETQYF. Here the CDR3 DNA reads TGTGCCAGCAGCCAAGCCGACTGGCAAGAGACCCAGTACTTC.

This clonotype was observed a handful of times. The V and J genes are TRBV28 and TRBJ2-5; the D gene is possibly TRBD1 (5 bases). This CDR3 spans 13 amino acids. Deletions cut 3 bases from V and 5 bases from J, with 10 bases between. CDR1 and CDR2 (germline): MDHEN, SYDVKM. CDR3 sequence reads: CASSFIGAETQYF. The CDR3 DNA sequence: TGTGCCAGCAGTTTTATAGGGGCGGAGACCCAGTACTTC.

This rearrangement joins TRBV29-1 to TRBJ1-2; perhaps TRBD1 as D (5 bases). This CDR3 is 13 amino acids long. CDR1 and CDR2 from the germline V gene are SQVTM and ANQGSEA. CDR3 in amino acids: CSTLFWGDYGYTF. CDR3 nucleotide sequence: TGCAGTACCTTGTTTTGGGGGGACTATGGCTACACCTTC.

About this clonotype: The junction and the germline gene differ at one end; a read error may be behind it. This chain's CDR3 is CAGSVLAGEQFF. The CDR3 bases are TGTGCCGGCAGCGTTCTAGCGGGAGAGCAGTTCTTC. This sequence joins TRBV9 and TRBJ2-5; 9 nucleotides line up with TRBD2. The end of the DNA is better explained by TRBJ2-1, so the J call may be wrong. Looked up from germline, CDR1 is SGDLS and CDR2 is YYNGEE. CDR3 size: 12 residues.

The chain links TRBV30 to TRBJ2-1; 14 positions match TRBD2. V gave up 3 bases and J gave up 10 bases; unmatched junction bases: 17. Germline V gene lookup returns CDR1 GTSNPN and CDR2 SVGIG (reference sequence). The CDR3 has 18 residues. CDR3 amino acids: CAWSRKGLAGARNEEQFF. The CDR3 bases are TGTGCCTGGAGCCGCAAGGGACTAGCGGGGGCCCGCAATGAGGAGCAGTTCTTC. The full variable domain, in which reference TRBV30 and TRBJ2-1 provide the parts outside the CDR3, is SQTIHQWPATLVQPVGSPLSLECTVEGTSNPNLYWYRQAAGRGLQLLFYSVGIGQISSEVPQNLSASRPQDRQFILSSKKLLLSDSGFYLCAWSRKGLAGARNEEQFFGPGTRLTVL.

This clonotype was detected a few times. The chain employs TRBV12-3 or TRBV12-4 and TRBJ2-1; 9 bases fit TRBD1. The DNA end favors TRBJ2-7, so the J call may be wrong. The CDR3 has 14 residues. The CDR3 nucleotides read TGTGCCAGCAGTTTGTTACAGGGGGCGCGCGAGCAGTACTTC. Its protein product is CASSLLQGAREQYF.

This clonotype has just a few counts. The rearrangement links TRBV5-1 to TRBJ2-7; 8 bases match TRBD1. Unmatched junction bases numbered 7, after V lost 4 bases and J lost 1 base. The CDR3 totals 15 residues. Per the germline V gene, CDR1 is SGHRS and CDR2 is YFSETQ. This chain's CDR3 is CASSNQGAVSYEQYF. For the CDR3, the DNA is TGCGCCAGCAGCAACCAGGGGGCTGTTTCCTACGAGCAGTACTTC.

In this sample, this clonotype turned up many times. The CDR3 DNA follows: TGTGCCAGCAGCCGACAAGCGAACACTGAAGCTTTCTTT. Protein: CASSRQANTEAFF. The chain couples TRBV11-1 to TRBJ1-1; D is ambiguous. Germline V gene data show CDR1 as SGHAT and CDR2 as FQDESV (reference sequence). V lost 5 bases and J lost 1, with 8 bases in between. This CDR3 comprises 13 residues.

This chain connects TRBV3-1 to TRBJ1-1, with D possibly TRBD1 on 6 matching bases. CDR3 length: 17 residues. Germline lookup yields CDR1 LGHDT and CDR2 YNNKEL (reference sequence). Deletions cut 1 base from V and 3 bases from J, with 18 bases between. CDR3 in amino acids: CASSQGPGGGAHTEAFF. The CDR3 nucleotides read TGTGCCAGCAGCCAAGGCCCCGGGGGGGGCGCGCACACTGAAGCTTTCTTT.

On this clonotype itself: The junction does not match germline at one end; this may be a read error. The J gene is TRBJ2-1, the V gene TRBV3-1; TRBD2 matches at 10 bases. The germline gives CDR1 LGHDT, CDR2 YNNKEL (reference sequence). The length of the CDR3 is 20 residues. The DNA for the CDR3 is TGTACCAGCAGCCAAGGCACGGGACTAGCGAGAGGGCCCTCCTACAATGAGCAGTTCTTC. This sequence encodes CTSSQGTGLARGPSYNEQFF.

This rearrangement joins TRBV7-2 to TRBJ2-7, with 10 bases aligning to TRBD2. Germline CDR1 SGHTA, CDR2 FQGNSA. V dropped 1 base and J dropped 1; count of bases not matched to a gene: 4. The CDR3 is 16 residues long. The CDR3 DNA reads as TGTGCCAGCAGCTTAGTAGCGGGAGGAGTATCCTACGAGCAGTACTTC. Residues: CASSLVAGGVSYEQYF.

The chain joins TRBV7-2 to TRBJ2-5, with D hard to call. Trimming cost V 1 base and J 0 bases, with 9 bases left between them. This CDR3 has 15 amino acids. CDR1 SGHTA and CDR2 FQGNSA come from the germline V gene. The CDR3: CASSLEGTYQETQYF. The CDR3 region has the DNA TGTGCCAGCAGCTTAGAGGGCACCTACCAAGAGACCCAGTACTTC. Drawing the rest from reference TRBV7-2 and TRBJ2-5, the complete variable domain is GAGVSQSPSNKVTEKGKDVELRCDPISGHTALYWYRQSLGQGLEFLIYFQGNSAPDKSGLPSDRFSAERTGGSVSTLTIQRTQQEDSAVYLCASSLEGTYQETQYFGPGTRLLVL.

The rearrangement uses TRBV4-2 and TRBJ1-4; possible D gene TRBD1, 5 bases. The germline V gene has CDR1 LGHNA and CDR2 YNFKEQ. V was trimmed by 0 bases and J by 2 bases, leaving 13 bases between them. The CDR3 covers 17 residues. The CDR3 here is CASSQDPGDRTNEKLFF. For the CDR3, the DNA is TGTGCCAGCAGCCAAGATCCGGGGGATCGGACTAATGAAAAACTGTTTTTT.

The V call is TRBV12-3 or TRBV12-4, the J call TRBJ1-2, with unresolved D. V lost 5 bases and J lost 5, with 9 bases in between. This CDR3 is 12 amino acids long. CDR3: CASSKDGYGYTF. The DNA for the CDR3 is TGTGCCAGCAGTAAGGACGGTTATGGCTACACCTTC.

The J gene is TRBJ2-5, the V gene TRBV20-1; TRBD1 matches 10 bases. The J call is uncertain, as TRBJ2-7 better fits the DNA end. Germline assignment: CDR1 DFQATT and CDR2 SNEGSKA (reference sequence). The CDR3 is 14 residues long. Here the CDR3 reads CSARRQGALLEQYF. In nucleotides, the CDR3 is TGCAGTGCTAGACGACAGGGGGCTCTCCTCGAGCAGTACTTC.

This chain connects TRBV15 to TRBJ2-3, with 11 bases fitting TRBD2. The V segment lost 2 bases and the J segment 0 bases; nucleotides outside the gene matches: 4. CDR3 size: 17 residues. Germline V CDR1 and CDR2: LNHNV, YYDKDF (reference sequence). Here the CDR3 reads CATSRSLAGGSTDTQYF. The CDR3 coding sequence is TGTGCCACCAGCAGATCTTTAGCGGGAGGGAGCACAGATACGCAGTATTTT.

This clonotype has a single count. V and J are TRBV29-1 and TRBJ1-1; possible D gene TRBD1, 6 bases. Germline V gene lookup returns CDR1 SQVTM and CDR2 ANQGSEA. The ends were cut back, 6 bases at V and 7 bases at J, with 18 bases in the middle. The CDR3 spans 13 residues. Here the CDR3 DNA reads TGCAGCGTCAGCGACACGGGGGCCAGTGAAGCTTTCTTT. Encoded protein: CSVSDTGASEAFF.